Described below is a single TCR beta chain sequence and its context. What antigen it recognizes has not been identified. Nothing much larger sits one base from this clone, and base qualities are not available. The sample's time point, from its label and the paper: blood 4 weeks post-SBRT, at nephrectomy. Interpreted using the paper, the treatment or condition label stands for: 15 Gy SBRT to primary tumor, nephrectomy 4 weeks later. Samples were obtained from a clinical trial, in which 15 Gy stereotactic body radiation therapy was delivered to primary renal cell carcinomas and nephrectomy was performed 4 weeks later. To follow tumor-enriched clonotypes, peripheral blood was collected serially from radiation-treated patients at baseline and again at 2 weeks and 4 weeks after SBRT. All patients had renal cell carcinoma with clear cell pathology. Genomic DNA for TCR sequencing was prepared using the QIAamp DNA Blood Mini Kit (Qiagen). The analyses included only samples that passed all quality control checks.

The data stem from a study of radiation and T cells in renal cell carcinoma (dated by TCRdb to 2020 to 2022). About the study as a whole: TCR beta sequencing covered approximately 51 samples in total, comprising some 25 tumors and 27 peripheral blood samples. The final blood draw was performed at 4 weeks after radiation, at the same time as nephrectomy. Across all 50 or so samples, 4,016,671 unique CDR3 nucleotide sequences, encoding 2,658,974 unique CDR3 amino acid sequences, were identified. What the work shows at the level of the full study, not this receptor alone: Effects of radiation dose or scheduling on the TCR repertoire could not be addressed with the single-armed trial design. Because pretreatment tumor biopsies were not available, the baseline intratumoral presence of clonotypes could not be determined. Changes in the blood repertoire were not tracked past 4 weeks after treatment. In blood, the top tumor clonotypes increased from baseline to 2 weeks after radiation and then shrank by 4 weeks, which suggests a temporary expansion of tumor-resident clones.

Following the manufacturer's recommendations, the immunoSEQ kit was used to generate TCR beta libraries from genomic DNA. For library preparation, a first multiplex PCR was performed with proprietary primers, followed by a second PCR in which unique barcodes were added, and bead cleanups were performed after each round. A kit-provided positive control reaction and a negative control reaction were included in every sample batch. The final libraries were assessed on an Agilent 4200 TapeStation D1000 ScreenTape, pooled by volume, and quantified by qPCR. An Illumina NextSeq500 fitted with a MidOutput 150-cycle cartridge performed the sequencing, running 156 Read1 cycles and 15 Index1 cycles with the kit's custom primers. The pooled library was loaded at approximately 0.95 pM with roughly 20% PhiX control spiked in. For the original study's pipeline: The vendor-processed data were analyzed in R, and a clonotype was defined as all T cells that share the same CDR3 nucleotide sequence. For clone abundance analyses, frequencies were normalized to the 10,000 most abundant clones per sample. Before analysis, public T cell clones were removed, and these numbered fewer than five per sample on average. Tumor-enriched clonotypes and baseline blood-enriched clonotypes were defined as those with an abundance difference of at least 32-fold between compartments. A beta-binomial differential abundance model was applied to find clonotypes that expanded or contracted between blood time points. The Baroni-Urbani and Buser coefficient was used to measure tumor-blood repertoire similarity, and groups were compared with two-tailed Wilcoxon tests in R. TCRdb obtained this table from immuneACCESS and retained in-frame rearrangements with V and J assigned. These tables miss some clones; where compared with another copy, unresolved V genes account for less than half of the shortfall, and the remainder is unexplained. The V and J calls and the clone size are those of that table, but D and trimming were determined from the DNA. This sample gives around 64,000 clones in total; roughly 80% of them show up just once. The ten largest clones take up more than 6.5% of the sample.

This specimen consisted of blood, obtained from a patient whose treatment included radiotherapy and nephrectomy. The TCR originated in a man in his 60s with renal cell carcinoma.

The DNA reads TGTGCCAGCAGTTTTCAGGACAGGGATGCTGGCTACACCTTC. Its protein is CASSFQDRDAGYTF. This chain is built from TRBV27 and TRBJ1-2; TRBD1 fits 8 bases in the junction. The CDR3 sequence holds 14 residues, the cysteine and phenylalanine included. CDR3 DNA is the only sequence kept; it has 42 bases, read in frame from the first base. Sequences MNHEY (CDR1) and SMNVEV (CDR2) are obtained from the germline V gene (reference sequence). At the junction V is shortened by 3 bases and J by 7 bases; bases outside the gene matches: 7.